This T cell receptor (beta chain) was captured in a study of response to subunit inactivated influenza vaccine (dated by TCRdb to the late 2010s). For context, the study as a whole: Deep quantitative profiling of the T cell receptor repertoire was used in the study to follow responses to a trivalent subunit inactivated influenza vaccine.

Including cysteine and phenylalanine, the CDR3 has 16 amino acids. The retained sequence is limited to the CDR3, 48 bases, with the frame set at the first base. V is cut back by 5 bases and J by 2 bases, with 13 bases in the junction unmatched. According to the germline V gene (reference sequence), CDR1 reads DFQATT and CDR2 reads SNEGSKA. Paper-wide results and their limitations: The authors suggested that each seasonal influenza vaccination may recruit only a limited number of new T cells.

Libraries were made using RT-PCR. Sequenced using an Illumina HiSeq 2500. In-frame beta chains were kept once TCRdb had trimmed the public reads at Q25 with fastp and called clones with MiXCR. Identical CDR3 proteins give one entry, which carries the most common genes and DNA. Counted in this sample were 550,000 to 650,000 distinct CDR3 sequences; over 9.5% of them appeared once. Of the sample, more than 8.5% is held by the ten largest clones. This clonotype was observed at least ten times. There is no known antigen for this receptor. No much larger clone is present one base from it, and per-base qualities are unavailable.

This clonotype originated in a man aged 50-59 years who received an inactivated influenza vaccine. Donor details come from another sample of the same person, matched by shared clones. Sequences were derived from PBMCs from blood, sampled on the day of vaccination. This receptor chain uses TRBV20-1 and TRBJ2-7; the junction holds 9 bases that match TRBD1. The CDR3 reads as follows: CSARPYPDRGTYEQYF. In nucleotide form, the sequence is TGCAGTGCTCGCCCTTACCCTGACAGGGGGACCTACGAGCAGTACTTC.